This T cell receptor (beta chain) was observed in a study of response to subunit inactivated influenza vaccine. Trimming pared 5 bases from V and 1 base from J, leaving 21 bases between. The CDR3 runs to 18 residues. Germline CDR1 MNHEY, CDR2 SMNVEV (reference sequence). This clonotype appeared a few times. MiXCR was run by TCRdb on the RT-PCR reads, yielding one entry per CDR3 protein. This repertoire shows 450,000 to 600,000 distinct CDR3 sequences, approximately 15% found once; its top ten account for roughly 3.1%. The TCR sequence derives from a man between 50 and 75 years old who received an inactivated influenza vaccine. This specimen was CD4+ T cells sorted from PBMCs, taken roughly 24 months after vaccination. V usage is TRBV27 and J usage is TRBJ2-1; possibly TRBD2 for D (6 bases). The CDR3 loop is CASSRGSPGVSSYNEQFF. CDR3 nucleotides: TGTGCCAGCAGTAGAGGCAGTCCGGGAGTGTCTTCCTACAATGAGCAGTTCTTC.